This T cell receptor (beta chain) originates from a study of blood T cell repertoires in COVID-19. Study-level background: Samples representing acute and convalescent COVID-19 were sourced from the United States, Italy and Spain.

Clones were read by immunoSEQ multiplex PCR, and TCRdb kept only the in-frame ones, dropping some. The data contain around 100,000 clones, 80% to 95% of them seen just once; the ten biggest clones take up approximately 2%. Trimming took 0 bases from V and 0 from J; bases not matched to a gene: 8. Per the germline V gene, CDR1 is SGHTA and CDR2 is FQGTGA. The CDR3 contains 19 residues. This TCR derives from a man aged 50-59 years with active COVID-19. Sequenced material: peripheral blood. The chain joins TRBV7-3 to TRBJ2-1; TRBD2 agrees at 10 bases. In DNA, the CDR3 is TGTGCCAGCAGCTTAACGCGGCTAGCGGGGGCCACCTCCTACAATGAGCAGTTCTTC. It encodes CASSLTRLAGATSYNEQFF.